This TCR beta chain was found in a study of blood T cell repertoires in COVID-19. Background on the study: T cells, B-cell-depleted T cells, or PBMCs provided the cDNA or gDNA that served as material.

Per the germline V gene, CDR1 is LNHNV and CDR2 is YYDKDF (reference sequence). The V segment lost 5 bases and the J segment 6 bases; nucleotides outside the gene matches: 9. There are 16 residues in the CDR3. Sequencing was performed with immunoSEQ multiplex PCR; in TCRdb, only in-frame clones are kept and a portion is missing. The repertoire holds 130,000 to 150,000 clones, with under 85% as singletons. The sequence was collected from a human donor in a cohort sampled during active COVID-19. V is TRBV15 and J is TRBJ2-2; 10 positions agree with TRBD1. Sequences were obtained from peripheral blood. Here the CDR3 reads CATSRQGQGKAGELFF. CDR3 nucleotide sequence: TGTGCCACCAGCCGACAGGGACAGGGGAAGGCCGGGGAGCTGTTTTTT.